The 10 T cell receptor beta chains in this list originate from one sample, sequenced in a study of blood T cell repertoires in COVID-19. Sequenced by immunoSEQ multiplex PCR; TCRdb stores in-frame clones only, minus some. Of tens of thousands of clones in the sample, 70% to 90% are singletons; the top ten hold approximately 11%. The sequencing sample was made of peripheral blood. The receptors here all came from a man in his sixties or seventies with active or convalescent COVID-19.

The rearrangement joins TRBV7-2 to TRBJ1-1; D is ambiguous. V shed 3 bases and J shed 1 base, with 9 bases lying between them. This CDR3 is built from 14 residues. Germline V gene lookup returns CDR1 SGHTA and CDR2 FQGNSA. This chain's CDR3 is CASSFDRQNTEAFF. As DNA, the CDR3 is TGTGCCAGCAGCTTCGACCGACAGAACACTGAAGCTTTCTTT.

The rearrangement joins TRBV19 to TRBJ2-4; 10 bases align to TRBD1. Per the germline V gene, CDR1 is LNHDA and CDR2 is SQIVND (reference sequence). The CDR3 has 18 residues. V trimming: 1 base; J trimming: 1 base; junction bases outside the gene matches: 7. CDR3 region: CASSIGPGQGTAKNIQYF. For the CDR3, the DNA is TGTGCCAGTAGTATAGGCCCGGGACAGGGGACCGCCAAAAACATTCAGTACTTC.

The J gene is TRBJ1-6, the V gene TRBV15; 7 bases align to TRBD1. After removal of 1 base from V and 7 bases from J, the junction contained 7 bases not matched to a gene. From germline, CDR1 is LNHNV and CDR2 YYDKDF (reference sequence). The CDR3 has 16 amino acids. In DNA form, the CDR3 reads TGTGCCACCAGCAGAGGACAGGGAGGTTGGAATTCACCCCTCCACTTT. Translated: CATSRGQGGWNSPLHF.

This clone was observed once. The V and J genes are TRBV9 and TRBJ2-7; weak D call: TRBD1 (6 bases). Germline CDR1 is SGDLS and CDR2 is YYNGEE. CDR3 length: 15 residues. Trimming removed 0 bases at V and 6 bases at J, with 16 bases between. The CDR3: CASSVGGQRLSEQYF. CDR3 DNA: TGTGCCAGCAGCGTAGGAGGACAGAGACTTTCCGAGCAGTACTTC.

The rearrangement joins TRBV7-2 to TRBJ1-5; 10 bases fit TRBD1. CDR3 size: 15 residues. The J segment lost 2 bases and the V segment lost 5 bases, leaving 3 bases of the junction unmatched. The germline gives CDR1 SGHTA, CDR2 FQGNSA. The CDR3 region is CASSRDRGGNQPQHF. CDR3 DNA sequence: TGTGCCAGCAGCAGGGACAGGGGCGGCAATCAGCCCCAGCATTTT.

The rearrangement joins TRBV7-9 to TRBJ2-1; 11 bases match TRBD2. The germline CDR1 and CDR2 sequences are SEHNR and FQNEAQ (reference sequence). The CDR3 consists of 15 residues. J gave up 4 bases and V 4 bases, and 3 bases lay outside the gene matches. The CDR3 sequence is CASSSSSGRYNEQFF. CDR3 DNA: TGTGCCAGCAGCTCCTCTAGCGGGAGGTACAATGAGCAGTTCTTC. Using reference TRBV7-9 and TRBJ2-1 for the parts outside the CDR3, the full variable domain is DTGVSQNPRHKITKRGQNVTFRCDPISEHNRLYWYRQTLGQGPEFLTYFQNEAQLEKSRLLSDRFSAERPKGSFSTLEIQRTEQGDSAMYLCASSSSSGRYNEQFFGPGTRLTVL.

The CDR3 here is CASSAGWDRDGGEQFF. The CDR3 DNA follows: TGCGCCAGCAGCGCGGGGTGGGACAGGGATGGAGGTGAGCAGTTCTTC. V is TRBV5-1 and J is TRBJ2-1; 9 bases agree with TRBD1. J was trimmed by 9 bases and V by 4 bases; bases with no gene match: 14. The CDR3 contains 16 residues. The germline V gene has CDR1 SGHRS and CDR2 YFSETQ. Together with reference TRBV5-1 and TRBJ2-1, the CDR3 gives the full variable domain: KAGVTQTPRYLIKTRGQQVTLSCSPISGHRSVSWYQQTPGQGLQFLFEYFSETQRNKGNFPGRFSGRQFSNSRSEMNVSTLELGDSALYLCASSAGWDRDGGEQFFGPGTRLTVL.

CDR3 nucleotide sequence: TGTGCCAGTAGCCCACCCCAGGACACTGAAGCTTTCTTT. Its protein is CASSPPQDTEAFF. The rearrangement joins TRBV19 to TRBJ1-1, with D unresolved. This CDR3 is built from 13 residues. V was clipped by 6 bases and J by 3 bases, with 11 bases between them. The V gene's germline CDR1 is LNHDA and CDR2 SQIVND (reference sequence).

V gene TRBV27 combines with J gene TRBJ2-7, with 9 positions matching TRBD2. The V gene end was trimmed by 4 bases and the J gene end by 1 base; junction bases not matched to a gene: 8. Germline V gene data show CDR1 as MNHEY and CDR2 as SMNVEV (reference sequence). This CDR3 is 16 amino acids long. CDR3 amino acids: CASSSPLAGGSYEQYF. In DNA form, the CDR3 reads TGTGCCAGCAGTTCCCCCCTTGCGGGAGGGTCCTACGAGCAGTACTTC.

The V call is TRBV6-2 or TRBV6-3, the J call TRBJ2-1; D gene uncertain. CDR3 length: 13 amino acids. The germline V and J ends were trimmed by 4 bases and 2 bases, with 6 bases remaining between them. CDR1 MNHEY and CDR2 SVGEGT come from the germline V gene. The CDR3 reads CASSFRAYNEQFF. The DNA of the CDR3 is TGTGCCAGCAGTTTTCGGGCCTACAATGAGCAGTTCTTC.